A selection of T cell receptor beta chains follows, all from one sample in a study of T cells in Graves' hyperthyroidism and ophthalmopathy. Each CDR3 protein gets one entry after TCRdb re-called the multiplex PCR reads with MiXCR. Of about 410,000 distinct CDR3 sequences detected, around 15% appear once; the ten largest clones hold over 10%. Material for sequencing was blood. These receptors came from a man aged 18-30 years with Graves' ophthalmopathy. CDR3s include the opening cysteine and the closing phenylalanine or tryptophan. A D gene is named only where the DNA matches it firmly. Not all rows give a size; the values are once, few, many and, for expanded clones, a class.

abundance,v_gene,j_gene,d_gene,CDR3nt,CDR3aa
many,TRBV2,TRBJ1-1,NA,TGTGCCAGCAGCGGGACAGAAGCTTTCTTT,CASSGTEAFF
many,TRBV5-1,TRBJ2-7,NA,TGCGCCAGCAGCCCCGGGACGTTCTCCTACGAGCAGTACTTC,CASSPGTFSYEQYF
NA,TRBV6-7,TRBJ2-5,TRBD2,TGTGCCAGCGGGGCGGGGGGGCCCTGCAAAGAGACCCAGTACTTC,CASGAGGPCKETQYF
few,TRBV20-1,TRBJ1-2,TRBD1,TGCAGTGCTTTGGACAGGGCTAACTATGGCTACACCTTC,CSALDRANYGYTF
many,TRBV20-1,TRBJ2-7,NA,TGCAGTGCTAGAGATTCCCCCCGGGGAAGCTACGAGCAGTACTTC,CSARDSPRGSYEQYF
many,TRBV7-9,TRBJ2-1,TRBD2,TGTGCCAGCAGCGGATTTAGCGGGCGCTCCTACAATGAGCAGTTCTTC,CASSGFSGRSYNEQFF
many,TRBV3-1,TRBJ2-1,TRBD2,TGTGCCAGCAGCCAACCATTAGGACTAGATCGGCACAATGAGCAGTTCTTC,CASSQPLGLDRHNEQFF
many,TRBV7-2,TRBJ1-2,NA,TGTGCCAGCAGCCTAGAAGGTTATTCTACCTATGGCTACACCTTC,CASSLEGYSTYGYTF
NA,TRBV6-2/TRBV6-3,TRBJ2-3,TRBD1,TGTGCCAGCAGTTACTCGCCCGGGACAGGGACAGATACGCAGTATTTT,CASSYSPGTGTDTQYF
NA,TRBV3-1,TRBJ2-7,TRBD2,TGTGCCAGCAGCGACCGGGACGGGGGGTACGAGCAGTACTTC,CASSDRDGGYEQYF
few,TRBV19,TRBJ1-5,NA,TGTGCCAGTAGTGTCCCCCTCGGGACAACTAGCAATCAGCCCCAGCATTTT,CASSVPLGTTSNQPQHF
NA,TRBV4-1,TRBJ1-4,NA,TGCGCCAGCAGCCAAGGGCGGGGTCGTGGGGCGGCAACTAATGAAAAACTGTTTTTT,CASSQGRGRGAATNEKLFF
few,TRBV4-1,TRBJ1-5,TRBD1,TGCGCCAGCAGCCAATCCGGGACAGGGGGCTTTCAGCCCCAGCATTTT,CASSQSGTGGFQPQHF
NA,TRBV19,TRBJ2-3,TRBD1,TGTGCCAGTAGTACAATGCCGGGACAGGGCACAGATACGCAGTATTTT,CASSTMPGQGTDTQYF
many,TRBV27,TRBJ2-1,NA,TGTGCCACCGAAGTGTGGGGCGTCCTACCCGGTAATGAGCAGTTCTTC,CATEVWGVLPGNEQFF
many,TRBV12-3/TRBV12-4,TRBJ2-1,TRBD2,TGTGCCAGCAGTCCCGAGCTACTAGCGGGAGTCGAAAATGAGCAGTTCTTC,CASSPELLAGVENEQFF
many,TRBV7-8,TRBJ2-3,NA,TGTGCCAGCAGCTTAGCAGCGGGCGGAGGCGCAGATACGCAGTATTTT,CASSLAAGGGADTQYF
many,TRBV7-9,TRBJ2-1,NA,TGTGCCAGCAGCCCCTCTACTAGCTCTAATGAGCAGTTCTTC,CASSPSTSSNEQFF
NA,TRBV4-1,TRBJ2-7,TRBD1,TGCGCCAGCAGCCAAGATCTGGGCAGGGGGTACGAGCAGTACTTC,CASSQDLGRGYEQYF
many,TRBV11-2,TRBJ2-5,NA,TGTGCCAGCAGCCCCCCCAGCATGGCCGTTGGAGAGACCCAGTACTTC,CASSPPSMAVGETQYF
few,TRBV7-9,TRBJ2-3,NA,TGTGCCAGCAGCTTAGCGCAGGGGGGTTACCCCACAGATACGCAGTATTTT,CASSLAQGGYPTDTQYF
NA,TRBV5-1,TRBJ2-3,TRBD2,TGCGCCAGCAGCCCGGGACTAGCGGGGTCTGGGACAGATACGCAGTATTTT,CASSPGLAGSGTDTQYF
many,TRBV5-1,TRBJ2-2,NA,TGCGCCAGCAGCTTAGGGGAAGGGAGGACCGGGGAGCTGTTTTTT,CASSLGEGRTGELFF
many,TRBV7-9,TRBJ2-5,NA,TGTGCCAGCAGCCGACCCCAAGAGACCCAGTACTTC,CASSRPQETQYF
many,TRBV20-1,TRBJ2-3,NA,TGCAGTGCTTCCCTCGGGCCCGAAAGAGATACGCAGTATTTT,CSASLGPERDTQYF
many,TRBV7-3,TRBJ1-2,TRBD1,TGTGCCAGCAGCCAAGGGACAGCCTATGGCTACACCTTC,CASSQGTAYGYTF
many,TRBV11-2,TRBJ2-1,NA,TGTGCCAGCAGCCCCGGGCTGGGCTACAATGAGCAGTTCTTC,CASSPGLGYNEQFF
many,TRBV7-8,TRBJ2-1,NA,TGTGCCAGCAGCCCCCCCACCGCTGGGGGGCAGTTCTTC,CASSPPTAGGQFF
few,TRBV19,TRBJ1-2,NA,TGTGCCAGTAGTATTGGACAGACTTATGGCTACACCTTC,CASSIGQTYGYTF
many,TRBV20-1,TRBJ1-1,TRBD1,TGCAGTGCCAAACAGACAGGGTTTAACACTGAAGCTTTCTTT,CSAKQTGFNTEAFF
many,TRBV11-2,TRBJ2-1,NA,TGTGCCAGCAGCCCCTCCCAGGGGGGGCTCTACAATGAGCAGTTCTTC,CASSPSQGGLYNEQFF
few,TRBV27,TRBJ1-1,NA,TGTGCCAGCAGAATCCTGGGGGGAATTGCTGAAGCTTTCTTT,CASRILGGIAEAFF
many,TRBV20-1,TRBJ2-7,NA,TGCAGTGCTAGAGATGGGGGGTGGGGTCGCGAGCAGTACTTC,CSARDGGWGREQYF
many,TRBV30,TRBJ2-7,NA,TGTGCCTGGAGTCGTACAAGGATCCTTTACGAGCAGTACTTC,CAWSRTRILYEQYF
many,TRBV27,TRBJ2-1,NA,TGTGCCAGCAGTCCCACCGGGACAACCTACAATGAGCAGTTCTTC,CASSPTGTTYNEQFF
NA,TRBV4-2,TRBJ2-4,NA,TGTGCCAGCAGCCCTACACCGACCTTAGCCAAAAACATTCAGTACTTC,CASSPTPTLAKNIQYF